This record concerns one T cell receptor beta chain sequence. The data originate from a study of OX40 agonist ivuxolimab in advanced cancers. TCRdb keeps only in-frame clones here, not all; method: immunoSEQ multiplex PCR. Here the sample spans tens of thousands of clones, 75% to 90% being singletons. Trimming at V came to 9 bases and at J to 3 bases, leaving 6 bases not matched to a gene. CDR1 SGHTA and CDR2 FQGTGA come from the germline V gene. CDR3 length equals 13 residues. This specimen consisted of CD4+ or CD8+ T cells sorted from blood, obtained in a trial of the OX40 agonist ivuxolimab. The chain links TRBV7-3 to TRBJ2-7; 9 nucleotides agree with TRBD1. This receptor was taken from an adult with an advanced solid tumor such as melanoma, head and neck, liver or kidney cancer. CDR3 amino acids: CASSGTGIYEQYF. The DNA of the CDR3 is TGTGCCAGTTCCGGGACAGGGATCTACGAGCAGTACTTC. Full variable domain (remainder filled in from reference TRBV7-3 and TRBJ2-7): GAGVSQTPSNKVTEKGKYVELRCDPISGHTALYWYRQSLGQGPEFLIYFQGTGAADDSGLPNDRFFAVRPEGSVSTLKIQRTERGDSAVYLCASSGTGIYEQYFGPGTRLTVT.